The clone carrying this T cell receptor (beta chain) was counted only a few times. Its antigen is currently unknown. The data are from a study of cytomegalovirus exposure and HLA in healthy donors. Notes on the study in general: An ancestry cluster, one associated with Asian ancestry, reportedly showed fewer N-insertions than the approximately 670-donor mean in a later analysis. Later analysis associated a missense DCLRE1C variant with TCR beta V- and J-gene trimming. Published work reported that the classifier diagnosed cytomegalovirus status with high specificity and sensitivity.

Use of 60 Vbeta and 13 Jbeta primers characterized the PCR. Sequencing used immunoSEQ multiplex PCR; TCRdb keeps in-frame clones, though not all of them. Here the sample spans some 130,000 clones, 75% to 85% being singletons. Germline lookup yields CDR1 MNHEY and CDR2 SMNVEV (reference sequence). The ends lost 6 bases at V and 0 bases at J; junction bases unmatched: 11. CDR3 size: 17 residues. V and J are TRBV27 and TRBJ1-1; 9 bases agree with TRBD1. The sample was PBMCs. The receptor was isolated from a man aged 35 to 55 in good health and CMV-seronegative. The CDR3 here is CASRHSRDRVLNTEAFF. Written as DNA, the CDR3 is TGTGCCAGCAGACACTCCCGGGACAGGGTTTTGAACACTGAAGCTTTCTTT.